This entry lists 32 T cell receptor beta chains sequenced from one sample in a study of cytotoxic CD8 clonotypes in ibrutinib-treated CLL. Profiled with immunoSEQ multiplex PCR; TCRdb holds only in-frame clones, not every one. The profile shows 200,000 or so clones, roughly 79% of them singletons. The sequencing used PBMCs, collected after 12 months of ibrutinib treatment. All receptors come from a human donor with chronic lymphocytic leukemia.

The rearrangement joins TRBV10-1 to TRBJ2-3, with 9 bases aligning to TRBD2. This CDR3 region has 14 residues. Germline V lookup: CDR1 WNHNN, CDR2 SYGVQD (reference sequence). J lost 3 bases, V lost 5 bases, and 3 bases had no gene match. The CDR3 nucleotides are TGCGCCAGCAGTAGCGGGGGGTTAACAGATACGCAGTATTTT. Its translation is CASSSGGLTDTQYF.

This chain links TRBV14 with TRBJ2-7; 8 bases match TRBD1. Germline CDR1 SGHDN, CDR2 FVKESK. There are 15 residues in the CDR3. The junction had 4 bases not matched to a gene; V was cut back by 1 base and J by 2 bases. CDR3 DNA sequence: TGTGCCAGCAGCCAAGGGGACAGGCGGACCTACGAGCAGTACTTC. Translation gives CASSQGDRRTYEQYF.

The V gene is TRBV2, the J gene TRBJ2-5; D may match TRBD1 or TRBD2 (5 bases each). Trimming removed 6 bases from V and 5 bases from J, with 16 bases in between. CDR1 is SNHLY, CDR2 FYNNEI, per germline. The CDR3 covers 14 residues. The CDR3 region is CASSPGPIGETQYF. The CDR3 DNA is TGTGCCAGCAGCCCGGGACCCATAGGGGAGACCCAGTACTTC.

V and J are TRBV2 and TRBJ2-2; a possible D gene is TRBD2 (6 bases). Germline CDR1 SNHLY, CDR2 FYNNEI. V gave up 9 bases and J gave up 0 bases, with 14 bases separating them. The CDR3 extends over 15 amino acids. The CDR3 bases are TGTGCCAGACATATAGGCGGGGCGAACACCGGGGAGCTGTTTTTT. As protein: CARHIGGANTGELFF.

The chain employs TRBV28 and TRBJ2-7, with a weak D call TRBD2 (5 bases). There are 18 residues in the CDR3. Trimming removed 6 bases at V and 0 bases at J, with 24 bases between. CDR1 MDHEN and CDR2 SYDVKM come from the germline V gene. The CDR3 DNA reads as TGTGCCAGCAGCCACACGGGAACCTTCCACATAAGCTCCTACGAGCAGTACTTC. This gives the protein CASSHTGTFHISSYEQYF. The entire variable domain, with the rest obtained from reference TRBV28 and TRBJ2-7, is as follows: DVKVTQSSRYLVKRTGEKVFLECVQDMDHENMFWYRQDPGLGLRLIYFSYDVKMKEKGDIPEGYSVSREKKERFSLILESASTNQTSMYLCASSHTGTFHISSYEQYFGPGTRLTVT.

The gene calls are TRBV5-1 and TRBJ2-6, with D uncertain. From germline, CDR1 is SGHRS and CDR2 YFSETQ. The CDR3 consists of 16 residues. V was clipped by 4 bases and J by 0 bases, with 11 bases between them. CDR3 sequence reads: CASSQLALSGANVLTF. The CDR3, as DNA: TGCGCCAGCAGCCAGTTAGCTCTCTCTGGGGCCAACGTCCTGACTTTC.

This chain connects TRBV10-3 to TRBJ2-7; D may be TRBD1 (5 bases). Between the trimmed V and J ends, which lost 10 bases and 1 base, there was a span of 11 bases. CDR3 size: 12 residues. In germline, CDR1 is ENHRY, CDR2 SYGVKD. In DNA, the CDR3 is TGTGCCACTACACAGGAATCCTACGAGCAGTACTTC. Protein: CATTQESYEQYF.

The chain joins TRBV19 to TRBJ1-1; 12 bases are a match to TRBD1. V was clipped by 5 bases and J by 7 bases; unmatched bases: 5. The CDR3 is made up of 14 amino acids. Germline V gives CDR1 LNHDA, CDR2 SQIVND (reference sequence). The CDR3 is CASSPGQGASEAFF. CDR3 bases: TGTGCCAGTAGTCCGGGACAGGGGGCTAGTGAAGCTTTCTTT. Using reference TRBV19 and TRBJ1-1 for the parts outside the CDR3, the full variable domain is DGGITQSPKYLFRKEGQNVTLSCEQNLNHDAMYWYRQDPGQGLRLIYYSQIVNDFQKGDIAEGYSVSREKKESFPLTVTSAQKNPTAFYLCASSPGQGASEAFFGQGTRLTVV.

This sequence joins TRBV6-6 and TRBJ1-1; tentatively, D is TRBD1 (6 bases). From germline, CDR1 is MNHNY and CDR2 SVGAGI (reference sequence). The length of the CDR3 is 14 residues. V lost 1 base to trimming and J lost 4 bases, with 10 bases between them. CDR3: CASSYYAGATEAFF. The CDR3 DNA follows: TGTGCCAGCAGTTACTACGCGGGGGCCACTGAAGCTTTCTTT.

The rearrangement links TRBV13 to TRBJ1-2; 7 bases agree with TRBD1. Losses at the gene ends were 4 bases for V and 2 bases for J; bases not matched to a gene: 4. CDR3 length equals 14 residues. Germline V gene sequence: CDR1 PRHDT, CDR2 FYEKMQ (reference sequence). The CDR3 DNA reads as TGTGCCAGCAGCTCCCGGGACAGAAACTATGGCTACACCTTC. It yields the protein CASSSRDRNYGYTF.

The rearrangement links TRBV5-1 to TRBJ2-1; 8 nucleotides agree with TRBD1. Germline-derived CDR1 and CDR2 are SGHRS and YFSETQ. J was trimmed by 7 bases and V by 4 bases; bases with no gene match: 7. The CDR3 has 14 residues. The CDR3 DNA sequence: TGCGCCAGCAGCCGAGGAACAGGGGGAAATGAGCAGTTCTTC. It translates to CASSRGTGGNEQFF.

For this clone: One end of the junction fails to match germline, which may point to a read error. The gene calls are TRBV28 and TRBJ1-1, with D uncertain. Germline values: CDR1 MDHEN, CDR2 SYDVKM. The CDR3 loop spans 14 amino acids. The CDR3 DNA is TGTGCCAGCAGTGTATGGTTTCAGGCGAGAGAAGCTTTCTTT. It specifies CASSVWFQAREAFF.

This sequence joins TRBV10-2 and TRBJ2-5; D unclear. Germline V lookup: CDR1 WSHSY, CDR2 SAAADI. V was shortened by 3 bases and J by 5 bases, with 10 bases between the two germline ends. This CDR3 comprises 13 residues. CDR3 region: CASSDLQRETQYF. Here the CDR3 DNA reads TGCGCCAGCAGTGACTTGCAGAGGGAGACCCAGTACTTC.

The chain has TRBV7-9 and TRBJ2-7; D might be TRBD2 (6 bases). Germline CDR1 SEHNR, CDR2 FQNEAQ (reference sequence). This CDR3 has 16 residues. Trimming cost V 1 base and J 2 bases, with 15 bases left between them. The CDR3 coding sequence is TGTGCCAGCAGCTTAGGATCGGCGGGAACTCCCTACGAGCAGTACTTC. This translates into CASSLGSAGTPYEQYF.

The chain carries TRBV25-1 and TRBJ2-7, with D perhaps matching TRBD2 (5 bases). Germline V gene data show CDR1 as MGHDK and CDR2 as SYGVNS. Trimming removed 4 bases from V and 7 bases from J, with 14 bases in between. The CDR3 is 13 amino acids. CDR3 DNA sequence: TGTGCCAGCAGTGTAGAGGGAACGTCGGAGCAGTACTTC. This gives the protein CASSVEGTSEQYF.

This clone was seen once. This chain links TRBV10-2 with TRBJ2-7; D not certain. Germline-derived CDR1 and CDR2 are WSHSY and SAAADI. V lost 2 bases and J lost 2, with 16 bases in between. CDR3 length: 16 amino acids. The CDR3 sequence is CASSELIAGETYEQYF. The CDR3 DNA is TGCGCCAGCAGTGAGCTTATAGCCGGAGAGACCTACGAGCAGTACTTC.

The chain couples TRBV5-6 to TRBJ2-7, with D possibly matching TRBD1 (5 bases). The CDR3 has 12 amino acids. Germline CDR1 reads SGHDT; CDR2 reads YYEEEE. The V gene lost 3 bases and the J gene lost 7 bases, with 11 bases spanning the gap. The CDR3 region has the DNA TGTGCCAGCAGCTCCCAGGGATATGAGCAGTACTTC. Amino acid sequence: CASSSQGYEQYF.

This chain uses TRBV10-1 with TRBJ2-7; tentative D call: TRBD1 (5 bases). This CDR3 is built from 14 residues. Between the trimmed V and J ends, which lost 5 bases and 2 bases, there was a span of 13 bases. Per germline, CDR1 WNHNN and CDR2 SYGVQD (reference sequence). The CDR3 region is CASSPSRATYEQYF. Written as DNA, the CDR3 is TGCGCCAGCAGTCCTTCCAGGGCCACCTACGAGCAGTACTTC.

The V and J genes are TRBV6-1 and TRBJ2-3, with D uncertain. V dropped 6 bases and J dropped 3 bases, with 4 bases sitting between them. Germline assignment: CDR1 MNHNS and CDR2 SASEGT. This CDR3 contains 11 residues. The DNA of the CDR3 is TGTGCCAGCAGCGCAACAGATACGCAGTATTTT. Its translation is CASSATDTQYF.

The chain is built from TRBV28 and TRBJ2-6; D unresolved. Trimming cost V 3 bases and J 2 bases, with 2 bases left between them. There are 13 residues in the CDR3. Germline V lookup: CDR1 MDHEN, CDR2 SYDVKM. CDR3 sequence reads: CASSFAGANVLTF. The DNA of the CDR3 is TGTGCCAGCAGTTTTGCTGGGGCCAACGTCCTGACTTTC.

The chain joins TRBV7-3 to TRBJ1-1, with D possibly matching TRBD1 (5 bases). CDR1 and CDR2 from the germline V gene are SGHTA and FQGTGA. The CDR3 is 17 residues long. Trimming shortened V by 0 bases and J by 0 bases, and 14 bases separated the two germline ends. Here the CDR3 reads CASSLTPGQYMNTEAFF. CDR3 bases: TGTGCCAGCAGCTTAACCCCAGGGCAATACATGAACACTGAAGCTTTCTTT.

The genes are TRBV19 and TRBJ2-1; 9 nucleotides line up with TRBD1. J was trimmed by 12 bases and V by 0 bases; bases with no gene match: 9. The CDR3 runs to 15 residues. The germline CDR1 and CDR2 sequences are LNHDA and SQIVND (reference sequence). DNA for the CDR3: TGTGCCAGTAGTATAGATGTAGCGACGACAGGGGGGCAGTTCTTC. Translated, it gives CASSIDVATTGGQFF.

The chain recombines TRBV14 with TRBJ2-3; weak D call: TRBD1 (6 bases). Germline values: CDR1 SGHDN, CDR2 FVKESK. The V end was cut by 4 bases, the J end by 2 bases, with 10 bases between. The CDR3 is made up of 14 amino acids. This CDR3 is CASSPRGPTDTQYF. The CDR3 region has the DNA TGTGCCAGCAGCCCCAGGGGCCCCACAGATACGCAGTATTTT.

This chain joins TRBV5-6 and TRBJ2-2, with D perhaps TRBD1 (5 bases). Between the trimmed V and J ends, which lost 4 bases and 3 bases, there was a span of 13 bases. Germline V gene sequence: CDR1 SGHDT, CDR2 YYEEEE. The CDR3 runs to 15 residues. The CDR3 spells CASSVDSRDTGELFF. CDR3 sequence (DNA): TGTGCCAGCAGCGTAGACAGCAGGGACACCGGGGAGCTGTTTTTT.

The chain has TRBV4-2 and TRBJ2-1; TRBD2 is a possible D gene (6 bases). There are 16 residues in the CDR3. The V end was cut by 3 bases, the J end by 2 bases, with 14 bases between. Germline V CDR1 and CDR2: LGHNA, YNFKEQ. CDR3 sequence (DNA): TGTGCCAGCAGCCAGTCCGGGACTGAGACCTACAATGAGCAGTTCTTC. Protein product: CASSQSGTETYNEQFF.

The chain has TRBV7-2 and TRBJ2-3, with a possible D match to TRBD1 (6 bases). V was pared by 2 bases and J by 7 bases, with 13 bases between. Germline assignment: CDR1 SGHTA and CDR2 FQGNSA. The length of the CDR3 is 14 residues. The DNA of the CDR3 is TGTGCCAGCAGCTTACCGGGACAAACATATACGCAGTATTTT. As protein: CASSLPGQTYTQYF.

V is TRBV5-1 and J is TRBJ2-5; D is ambiguous. This CDR3 has 13 amino acids. The germline V gene has CDR1 SGHRS and CDR2 YFSETQ. Trimming stripped 2 bases from V and 5 bases from J, with 10 bases between. The CDR3 nucleotides read TGCGCCAGCAGCTTTGAAGGAGCCGAGACCCAGTACTTC. Protein sequence: CASSFEGAETQYF.

V gene TRBV5-6 combines with J gene TRBJ2-6; 10 nucleotides agree with TRBD1. Per the germline V gene, CDR1 is SGHDT and CDR2 is YYEEEE. The CDR3 has 17 residues. V lost 2 bases, J lost 4 bases, and 6 bases stayed unmatched. CDR3 DNA sequence: TGTGCCAGCAGCTTATGGGGACAGGGGAGCGGGGCCAACGTCCTGACTTTC. It encodes CASSLWGQGSGANVLTF. The variable domain in full, completed from reference TRBV5-6 and TRBJ2-6, reads DAGVTQSPTHLIKTRGQQVTLRCSPKSGHDTVSWYQQALGQGPQFIFQYYEEEERQRGNFPDRFSGHQFPNYSSELNVNALLLGDSALYLCASSLWGQGSGANVLTFGAGSRLTVL.

This chain connects TRBV5-4 to TRBJ2-7, with 10 bases matching TRBD1. The trim removed 6 bases at V and 3 bases at J, leaving 3 bases unmatched. Germline loops: CDR1 SGHNT, CDR2 YYREEE (reference sequence). CDR3 length: 13 residues. The DNA of the CDR3 is TGTGCCAGCACCCGGGACAGGGGCTACGAGCAGTACTTC. Its translation is CASTRDRGYEQYF.

The V gene is TRBV5-1, the J gene TRBJ1-1; the D gene is possibly TRBD1 (6 bases). Between the trimmed V and J ends, which lost 0 bases and 1 base, there was a span of 13 bases. There are 16 residues in the CDR3. Germline CDR1 reads SGHRS; CDR2 reads YFSETQ. CDR3 nucleotide sequence: TGCGCCAGCAGCTTGGCCGAGGGGGGGCCGAACACTGAAGCTTTCTTT. Encoded protein: CASSLAEGGPNTEAFF.

This clone was counted ten times or more. The CDR3 coding sequence is TGTGCCTGGACCACCCTTCGATTATTGAACACTGAAGCTTTCTTT. This encodes CAWTTLRLLNTEAFF. V usage is TRBV30 and J usage is TRBJ1-1, with D unresolved. Germline loops: CDR1 GTSNPN, CDR2 SVGIG (reference sequence). The CDR3 is 15 residues long. V lost 4 bases and J 0 bases, leaving 15 bases between the germline ends.

The chain couples TRBV28 to TRBJ2-7; 9 nucleotides agree with TRBD1. The CDR3 runs 13 residues. CDR1 and CDR2 (germline): MDHEN, SYDVKM. Losses at the gene ends were 4 bases for V and 6 bases for J; bases not matched to a gene: 4. CDR3 coding DNA: TGTGCCAGCAGTTCCGGGACAGGGCTCGAGCAGTACTTC. Translation gives CASSSGTGLEQYF.